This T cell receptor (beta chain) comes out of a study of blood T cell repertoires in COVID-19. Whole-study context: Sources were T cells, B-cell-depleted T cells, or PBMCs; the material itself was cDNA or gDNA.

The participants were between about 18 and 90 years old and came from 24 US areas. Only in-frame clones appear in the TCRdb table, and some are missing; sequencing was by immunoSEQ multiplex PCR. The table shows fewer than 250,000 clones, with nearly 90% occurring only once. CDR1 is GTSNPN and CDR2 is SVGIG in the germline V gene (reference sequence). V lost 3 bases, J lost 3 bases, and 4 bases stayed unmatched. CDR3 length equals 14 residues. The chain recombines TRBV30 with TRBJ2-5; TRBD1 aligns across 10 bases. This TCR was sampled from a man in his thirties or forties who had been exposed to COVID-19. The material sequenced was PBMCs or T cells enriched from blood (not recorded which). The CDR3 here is CAWSPGTGEETQYF. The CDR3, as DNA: TGTGCCTGGAGCCCCGGGACAGGGGAAGAGACCCAGTACTTC.